This T cell receptor (beta chain) was identified during a study of T cells in localized non-small cell lung cancer. Profiling relied on immunoSEQ multiplex PCR, and the TCRdb table lists in-frame clones only, not all of them. The data contain some 16,000 clones, around nine tenths of them singletons. Trimming took 5 bases from V and 1 from J; bases not matched to a gene: 4. This CDR3 contains 16 residues. CDR1 and CDR2 from the germline V gene are SGHTA and FQGTGA. Regarding this clone: Its antigen is not identified.

Whole-study findings and limits: Among the tissues sampled, uninvolved adjacent lung had the highest T cell clonality, above tumor. Greater T cell density in blood accompanied longer overall survival.

The sequence was collected from a female donor over 55 with stage III squamous cell lung carcinoma. The sequences come from peripheral blood, collected before any cancer treatment. J is TRBJ2-3 and V is TRBV7-3; TRBD2 agrees at 12 bases. The CDR3 loop reads CASSPTSGGGTDTQYF. For the CDR3, the DNA is TGTGCCAGCAGCCCGACTAGCGGGGGAGGCACAGATACGCAGTATTTT.